Below are 6 T cell receptor beta chains sequenced from a single sample in a study of OX40 agonist ivuxolimab in advanced cancers. The data were produced by immunoSEQ multiplex PCR, yet TCRdb's version contains in-frame clones alone and is incomplete. Of more than 50,000 clones in the sample, 90% to 95% are singletons; the top ten hold roughly a fifth. The sequencing used CD4+ or CD8+ T cells sorted from blood, collected in a trial of the OX40 agonist ivuxolimab. Receptor source: an adult with an advanced solid tumor such as melanoma, head and neck, liver or kidney cancer.

This rearrangement joins TRBV7-9 to TRBJ1-1; no definite D call. Germline V gene sequence: CDR1 SEHNR, CDR2 FQNEAQ (reference sequence). This CDR3 spans 15 amino acids. The ends were cut back, 5 bases at V and 1 base at J, with 14 bases in the middle. CDR3 in amino acids: CASSLEAYANTEAFF. The CDR3 DNA follows: TGTGCCAGCAGCCTTGAGGCCTATGCGAACACTGAAGCTTTCTTT.

This clone was detected only a few times. This chain joins TRBV5-1 and TRBJ2-2, with a possible D match to TRBD1 (6 bases). The germline V gene has CDR1 SGHRS and CDR2 YFSETQ. Trimming removed 0 bases at V and 5 bases at J, with 8 bases between. The CDR3 loop spans 14 amino acids. CDR3 amino acids: CASSLEGGTGELFF. The DNA for the CDR3 is TGCGCCAGCAGCTTGGAAGGGGGAACCGGGGAGCTGTTTTTT.

In nucleotides, the CDR3 is TGCGCCAGCAGCTTGCCCTGGAAGGGGCCAGCGGGAATTTTAACCGGGGAGCTGTTTTTT. Protein product: CASSLPWKGPAGILTGELFF. The V call is TRBV5-1, the J call TRBJ2-2, with 7 bases that match TRBD2. The CDR3 is 20 amino acids. Germline trimming cut 1 base from V and 5 bases from J; bases unmatched to any gene: 20. Per germline, CDR1 SGHRS and CDR2 YFSETQ.

The chain joins TRBV10-3 to TRBJ2-1; D not certain. V lost 3 bases and J 8 bases, leaving 8 bases between the germline ends. This CDR3 has 12 residues. Looked up from germline, CDR1 is ENHRY and CDR2 is SYGVKD. CDR3 loop: CAISDDRYEQFF. For the CDR3, the DNA is TGTGCCATCAGTGATGATCGGTATGAGCAGTTCTTC.

The chain employs TRBV29-1 and TRBJ2-5, with 7 bases that match TRBD2. CDR1 is SQVTM and CDR2 is ANQGSEA in the germline V gene. This CDR3 is built from 18 residues. With V trimmed by 7 bases and J by 12 bases, 32 bases remained unmatched. This chain's CDR3 is CSAVGGKGDSQGWIGEYF. The CDR3, as DNA: TGCAGCGCTGTCGGGGGGAAAGGGGACTCTCAGGGTTGGATTGGAGAGTACTTC.

This chain uses TRBV4-1 with TRBJ2-2, with TRBD2 matching 7 bases. Germline V gene data show CDR1 as MGHRA and CDR2 as YSYEKL. The CDR3 is made up of 18 amino acids. V gave up 2 bases and J gave up 0 bases; unmatched junction bases: 9. The CDR3 spells CASSQRPGLPSNTGELFF. DNA of the CDR3: TGCGCCAGCAGCCAAAGACCGGGACTACCATCGAACACCGGGGAGCTGTTTTTT.